These 26 T cell receptor beta chains originate from one sample sequenced in a study of beta chain features in type 1 diabetes. Broader study findings: All four CD4+ subsets of Type 1 diabetes patients contained TCRB CDR3s that were moderately but significantly shorter.

Sequenced material consisted of expressed TCRB transcripts (all of the isolated RNA was reverse transcribed). The data were produced by immunoSEQ multiplex PCR, yet TCRdb's version contains in-frame clones alone and is incomplete. The sample has some 120,000 clones, 15% to 20% seen once. Which antigens these TCRs recognize remains unknown. Sequences were obtained from central memory CD4+ T cells from blood. Receptors were obtained from a man aged 18 to 35 with type 1 diabetes.

The chain combines TRBV30 with TRBJ1-1; D is unclear. Germline V gene lookup returns CDR1 GTSNPN and CDR2 SVGIG (reference sequence). V was trimmed by 4 bases and J by 3 bases, leaving 15 bases between them. The CDR3 sequence is 14 residues long. Written as DNA, the CDR3 is TGTGCCTGGATCTGGACGGCTGGAGACACTGAAGCTTTCTTT. Translating gives CAWIWTAGDTEAFF.

The table lists this clone with a few counts. J is TRBJ2-7 and V is TRBV5-1; possible D gene TRBD1, 5 bases. The V gene lost 4 bases and the J gene lost 5 bases, with 10 bases spanning the gap. The CDR3 has 12 amino acids. Germline V CDR1 and CDR2: SGHRS, YFSETQ. CDR3 region: CASSGQGNEQYF. CDR3 DNA: TGCGCCAGCAGCGGGCAGGGCAACGAGCAGTACTTC.

V and J are TRBV7-2 and TRBJ1-5; D remains ambiguous. The ends were cut back, 4 bases at V and 2 bases at J, with 9 bases in the middle. This CDR3 is 14 amino acids long. Germline V CDR1 and CDR2: SGHTA, FQGNSA. The CDR3 spells CASSSFQGNQPQHF. The DNA of the CDR3 is TGTGCCAGCAGCTCTTTCCAGGGCAATCAGCCCCAGCATTTT.

This clone was counted a few times. This chain links TRBV13 with TRBJ2-6; no definite D call. The CDR3 length is 14 residues. The germline V and J ends were trimmed by 4 bases and 2 bases, with 6 bases remaining between them. Germline CDR1 is PRHDT and CDR2 is FYEKMQ (reference sequence). The CDR3 region has the DNA TGTGCCAGCAGCTCAAAAACTGGGGCCAACGTCCTGACTTTC. As protein: CASSSKTGANVLTF. The variable domain in full, with the rest retrieved from reference TRBV13 and TRBJ2-6, is AAGVIQSPRHLIKEKRETATLKCYPIPRHDTVYWYQQGPGQDPQFLISFYEKMQSDKGSIPDRFSAQQFSDYHSELNMSSLELGDSALYFCASSSKTGANVLTFGAGSRLTVL.

V and J are TRBV18 and TRBJ2-7, with D perhaps matching TRBD1 or TRBD2 (5 bases each). CDR1 and CDR2 from the germline V gene are KGHSH and LQKENI. Between the trimmed V and J ends, which lost 2 bases and 0 bases, there was a span of 20 bases. This CDR3 contains 18 residues. CDR3 sequence: CASSPYTLSGRSSYEQYF. The CDR3 DNA is TGTGCCAGCTCACCATACACCTTATCGGGACGGTCCTCCTACGAGCAGTACTTC.

This clone was seen a few times. The CDR3 reads CASSPLAGGLHGELFF. CDR3 in DNA: TGCGCCAGCAGCCCCTTAGCGGGGGGGCTTCACGGGGAGCTGTTTTTT. The chain links TRBV4-3 to TRBJ2-2, with TRBD2 identical over 11 bases. CDR1 and CDR2 from the germline V gene are LGHNA and YSLEER. Unmatched junction bases numbered 8, after V lost 4 bases and J lost 7 bases. The length of the CDR3 is 16 residues.

The chain is built from TRBV6-1 and TRBJ2-6, with D possibly TRBD2 on 5 matching bases. CDR3 length: 14 residues. With 7 bases removed from V and 4 bases from J, the gap between germline ends came to 11 bases. Germline CDR1 reads MNHNS; CDR2 reads SASEGT. The CDR3 bases are TGTGCCAGCACCCGGGGATCGGGGGCCAACGTCCTGACTTTC. Protein: CASTRGSGANVLTF.

Points on this clone: A single base separates this from a much larger clone, so it may be a read error. This chain links TRBV30 with TRBJ1-2, with 12 bases aligning to TRBD1. In germline, CDR1 is GTSNPN, CDR2 SVGIG (reference sequence). The CDR3 consists of 13 residues. With V trimmed by 3 bases and J by 6 bases, 2 bases remained unmatched. CDR3 in amino acids: CAWRGQGAHGYTF. CDR3 bases: TGTGCCTGGAGGGGACAGGGGGCGCATGGCTACACCTTC.

The chain uses TRBV30 and TRBJ2-5; D uncertain. With the DNA end fitting TRBJ2-7 better, the J assignment may be wrong. The CDR3 consists of 11 residues. The germline CDR1 and CDR2 sequences are GTSNPN and SVGIG (reference sequence). As DNA, the CDR3 is TGTGCCTGGAGTGCACAATACGAGCAGTACTTC. It translates to CAWSAQYEQYF.

This clone was recorded a few times. The rearrangement uses TRBV29-1 and TRBJ2-1, with a tentative D call TRBD1 (6 bases). Trimming took off 3 bases at V and 9 bases at J, with 18 bases between the two ends. The CDR3 has 14 residues. The germline V gene has CDR1 SQVTM and CDR2 ANQGSEA. CDR3 loop: CSVEAQGSRGEQFF. In nucleotides, the CDR3 is TGCAGCGTTGAGGCTCAGGGGTCCCGAGGTGAGCAGTTCTTC.

A few counts support this clone. The V gene is TRBV7-2, the J gene TRBJ2-5; perhaps TRBD1 as D (6 bases). With 5 bases removed from V and 4 bases from J, the gap between germline ends came to 14 bases. There are 14 residues in the CDR3. CDR1 and CDR2 (germline): SGHTA, FQGNSA. The CDR3 spells CASSRGQGTETQYF. In DNA form, the CDR3 reads TGTGCCAGCAGCCGGGGCCAGGGGACAGAGACCCAGTACTTC.

The rearrangement joins TRBV27 to TRBJ1-2, with D possibly being TRBD1 (5 bases). Trimming removed 9 bases from V and 2 bases from J, with 13 bases in between. CDR3 length equals 13 residues. Germline V gives CDR1 MNHEY, CDR2 SMNVEV (reference sequence). The CDR3 DNA is TGTGCCAGTTTTGGGGGAGGGAACTATGGCTACACCTTC. This encodes CASFGGGNYGYTF.

The sample holds a few counts of this clone. This chain links TRBV7-2 with TRBJ2-1; 7 bases fit TRBD1. Germline loops: CDR1 SGHTA, CDR2 FQGNSA. The V and J ends lost 5 bases and 2 bases, in that order; junction bases with no gene match: 6. The CDR3 contains 15 residues. The CDR3, as DNA: TGTGCCAGCAGCACAGGACAGGTAACCTACAATGAGCAGTTCTTC. Translated, it gives CASSTGQVTYNEQFF.

This clone has more than one count but fewer than ten. The genes are TRBV5-4 and TRBJ2-1; 14 nucleotides agree with TRBD2. Germline CDR1 and CDR2: SGHNT and YYREEE (reference sequence). The V gene end was trimmed by 2 bases and the J gene end by 0 bases; junction bases not matched to a gene: 4. The CDR3 consists of 18 residues. The CDR3 here is CASSFRTSGGSSYNEQFF. Here the CDR3 DNA reads TGTGCCAGCAGCTTCCGGACTAGCGGGGGGAGCTCCTACAATGAGCAGTTCTTC.

The V and J genes are TRBV9 and TRBJ2-2; 10 bases match TRBD1. The CDR3 consists of 17 residues. V trimming: 3 bases; J trimming: 5 bases; junction bases outside the gene matches: 10. Germline values: CDR1 SGDLS, CDR2 YYNGEE. CDR3 coding DNA: TGTGCCAGCAGCGGGAATGCTGGGACAGGGGTAACCGGGGAGCTGTTTTTT. It codes for CASSGNAGTGVTGELFF.

This clone has ten or more counts. This chain links TRBV5-4 with TRBJ2-5; 8 nucleotides line up with TRBD1. The germline V gene has CDR1 SGHNT and CDR2 YYREEE (reference sequence). The CDR3 runs to 14 residues. V dropped 4 bases and J dropped 4; count of bases not matched to a gene: 6. In DNA, the CDR3 is TGTGCCAGCAGCCGGCAGGGGGCGGGAGAGACCCAGTACTTC. Its translation: CASSRQGAGETQYF.

Worth noting for this clone: It may be a read error: a sequence one base away is much more abundant. J is TRBJ2-2 and V is TRBV27, with unresolved D. Germline CDR1 reads MNHEY; CDR2 reads SMNVEV (reference sequence). Trimming removed 3 bases from V and 6 bases from J, with 5 bases in between. The CDR3 is 12 residues long. This chain's CDR3 is CASSFWAGELFF. Written as DNA, the CDR3 is TGTGCCAGCAGTTTTTGGGCCGGGGAGCTGTTTTTT.

This clone was observed a handful of times. The rearrangement uses TRBV5-8 and TRBJ2-2; D uncertain. CDR1 SGHTS and CDR2 YDEGEE come from the germline V gene. V shed 5 bases and J shed 7 bases, with 9 bases lying between them. This CDR3 region has 12 residues. Here the CDR3 DNA reads TGTGCCAGCAGTTTTTACAGCGGGGAGCTGTTTTTT. Translated, it gives CASSFYSGELFF. Together with reference TRBV5-8 and TRBJ2-2, the CDR3 gives the full variable domain: EAGVTQSPTHLIKTRGQQATLRCSPISGHTSVYWYQQALGLGLQFLLWYDEGEERNRGNFPPRFSGRQFPNYSSELNVNALELEDSALYLCASSFYSGELFFGEGSRLTVL.

In its sample, this clone was seen a few times. V and J are TRBV30 and TRBJ1-3, with D uncertain. Deletions cut 1 base from V and 3 bases from J, with 10 bases between. The CDR3 has 14 amino acids. Germline loops: CDR1 GTSNPN, CDR2 SVGIG (reference sequence). CDR3 amino acids: CAWSAGFNGNTIYF. CDR3 nucleotides: TGTGCCTGGAGTGCGGGGTTCAATGGAAACACCATATATTTT.

The chain recombines TRBV6-6 with TRBJ1-1; 8 bases align to TRBD1. The CDR3 is 14 amino acids. Germline V gene data show CDR1 as MNHNY and CDR2 as SVGAGI (reference sequence). V dropped 8 bases and J dropped 4; count of bases not matched to a gene: 9. The CDR3 DNA follows: TGTGCCAGCGCTGGTGACAGGGGCCGCACTGAAGCTTTCTTT. Translating it yields CASAGDRGRTEAFF.

The chain joins TRBV5-1 to TRBJ2-7, with 8 bases identical to TRBD2. V was clipped by 2 bases and J by 4 bases; unmatched bases: 5. Germline V gene data show CDR1 as SGHRS and CDR2 as YFSETQ. This CDR3 is built from 14 residues. The CDR3 here is CASSLESGGYEQYF. The CDR3 coding sequence is TGCGCCAGCAGCTTAGAAAGCGGGGGTTACGAGCAGTACTTC. The full variable domain, its missing parts supplied by reference TRBV5-1 and TRBJ2-7, is KAGVTQTPRYLIKTRGQQVTLSCSPISGHRSVSWYQQTPGQGLQFLFEYFSETQRNKGNFPGRFSGRQFSNSRSEMNVSTLELGDSALYLCASSLESGGYEQYFGPGTRLTVT.

V gene TRBV9 combines with J gene TRBJ2-2, with D tentatively TRBD2 (5 bases). Trimming cost V 4 bases and J 5 bases, with 6 bases left between them. This CDR3 contains 12 residues. CDR1 and CDR2 (germline): SGDLS, YYNGEE. The CDR3 DNA reads as TGTGCCAGCAGCCGGGGAACCGGGGAGCTGTTTTTT. Its translation is CASSRGTGELFF.

In its sample, this clone was seen a few times. The chain employs TRBV6-5 and TRBJ2-7; D may be TRBD2 (5 bases). Germline V lookup: CDR1 MNHEY, CDR2 SVGAGI. V dropped 6 bases and J dropped 0 bases, with 9 bases sitting between them. The CDR3 length is 13 residues. Here the CDR3 DNA reads TGTGCCAGCAGCCCTACTAGCTCCTACGAGCAGTACTTC. It yields the protein CASSPTSSYEQYF.

This chain joins TRBV21-1 and TRBJ2-7. TRBV21-1 is a pseudogene. This CDR3 spans 14 amino acids. For the CDR3, the DNA is TGTGCCAGCAGTTTGGGTTGGATGGGAAACGAGCAGTACTTC. Residues: CASSLGWMGNEQYF.

This clone was seen at least ten times. The rearrangement links TRBV14 to TRBJ2-1; D is uncertain. The length of the CDR3 is 13 residues. V shed 0 bases and J shed 7 bases, with 7 bases lying between them. Germline V CDR1 and CDR2: SGHDN, FVKESK. The CDR3 sequence is CASSQDQGNEQFF. The CDR3 DNA follows: TGTGCCAGCAGCCAAGATCAAGGGAATGAGCAGTTCTTC. Complete variable domain (other parts from reference TRBV14 and TRBJ2-1): EAGVTQFPSHSVIEKGQTVTLRCDPISGHDNLYWYRRVMGKEIKFLLHFVKESKQDESGMPNNRFLAERTGGTYSTLKVQPAELEDSGVYFCASSQDQGNEQFFGPGTRLTVL.

The sample holds many counts of this clone. The chain employs TRBV18 and TRBJ2-1; D is possibly TRBD2 (5 bases). V lost 3 bases and J lost 7, with 13 bases in between. This CDR3 region has 14 residues. CDR1 is KGHSH, CDR2 LQKENI, per germline. The CDR3 is CASSPPGLVNEQFF. The CDR3 coding sequence is TGTGCCAGCTCACCTCCGGGGTTAGTAAATGAGCAGTTCTTC. The whole variable domain, filled in from reference TRBV18 and TRBJ2-1, reads NAGVMQNPRHLVRRRGQEARLRCSPMKGHSHVYWYRQLPEEGLKFMVYLQKENIIDESGMPKERFSAEFPKEGPSILRIQQVVRGDSAAYFCASSPPGLVNEQFFGPGTRLTVL.